This paragraph reports one TCR beta chain. The antigen is undetermined. This record belongs to a study of shared clonotypes between healthy human individuals. Looking at the study overall: Used for every donor were three CD4 naive, three CD4 memory, two CD8 naive and one CD8 memory plate. Overall study findings and caveats: Naive CD4 clonotype sharing across several donors was 4% to 5.5%. Non-shared clonotypes showed lower generation probabilities than clonotypes common to all four donors.

Naive CD8 cells lacked CD45RO and underwent positive selection for CCR7, leaving out terminally differentiated effector memory CD45RA+ cells. Donors had no recently reported acute infections or vaccinations and were HIV-negative. The germline gives CDR1 DFQATT, CDR2 SNEGSKA (reference sequence). CDR3 length: 10 residues. Trimming removed 2 bases at V and 9 bases at J, with 5 bases between. TCRdb's copy holds only in-frame clones and misses some; the assay was immunoSEQ multiplex PCR. The data contain about 2.1 million clones, about 93% of them singletons. This TCR derives from a man aged 18 to 30 in good health. Some clones in this sample may be carry-over from other donors' samples. The sample taken for sequencing was naive CD8+ T cells from PBMCs. This chain uses TRBV20-1 with TRBJ2-1; the D is unclear. CDR3 region: CSARPAEQFF. CDR3 nucleotide sequence: TGCAGTGCTAGACCGGCTGAGCAGTTCTTC.